This is a list of T cell receptor beta chains from one sample in a study of shared clonotypes between healthy human individuals. Assay: immunoSEQ multiplex PCR; the TCRdb copy retains only in-frame clones and omits some. Among about 490,000 clones, approximately 80% were seen once, and the ten largest hold over 10%. What was sequenced was PBMCs. Receptors were obtained from a woman in her forties in good health. Some clones in this sample may be carry-over from other donors' samples. CDR3s include the opening cysteine and the closing phenylalanine or tryptophan. The D gene is left open where the match is weak. A row's size may be missing; if present it is once, few, many or a size class.

j_call d_call v_call clone_size cdr3_aa cdr3_nt
TRBJ2-2 TRBD2 TRBV19 . CASSRTSPFNTGELFF TGTGCCAGTAGTCGGACTAGCCCATTCAACACCGGGGAGCTGTTTTTT
TRBJ2-1 . TRBV5-4 few CASSSPRRSPEQFF TGTGCCAGCAGCTCCCCACGAAGATCCCCTGAGCAGTTCTTC
TRBJ2-7 . TRBV2 few CASEGSKDLSYEQYF TGTGCCAGCGAGGGGTCCAAGGACCTCTCCTACGAGCAGTACTTC
TRBJ2-2 . TRBV11-2 once CASSPRTYTGELFF TGTGCCAGCAGCCCCCGGACATACACCGGGGAGCTGTTTTTT
TRBJ2-7 TRBD1 TRBV28 . CASRPLGTGGEQYF TGTGCCAGCAGACCTCTCGGGACAGGGGGCGAGCAGTACTTC
TRBJ2-1 TRBD2 TRBV19 . CASSISGSNEQFF TGTGCCAGTAGTATTAGCGGGAGCAATGAGCAGTTCTTC
TRBJ2-5 . TRBV20-1 many CGLLSGETQYF TGCGGACTCCTCTCTGGGGAGACCCAGTACTTC
TRBJ1-3 . TRBV28 . CASSTASFSGNTIYF TGTGCCAGCAGCACCGCCAGTTTCTCTGGAAACACCATATATTTT
TRBJ2-2 TRBD2 TRBV7-9 few CASRDRDYNTGELFF TGTGCCAGCAGGGACCGGGACTACAACACCGGGGAGCTGTTTTTT
TRBJ2-7 . TRBV30 . CAWSVGGAPYEQYF TGTGCCTGGAGTGTTGGGGGGGCGCCCTACGAGCAGTACTTC
TRBJ1-1 . TRBV6-6 . CASSYPSRGTEAFF TGTGCCAGCAGTTACCCGTCCAGGGGTACTGAGGCTTTCTTT
TRBJ1-3 . TRBV28 . CASKTLNFPIYF TGTGCCAGCAAAACTCTAAACTTTCCCATATATTTT
TRBJ1-2 . TRBV19 . CASSSGTEIYGYTF TGTGCCAGTAGTTCCGGGACGGAGATCTATGGCTACACCTTC
TRBJ2-3 TRBD2 TRBV4-2 . CASSQEASGRLRTDTQYF TGTGCCAGCAGCCAAGAAGCTAGCGGGAGGCTTCGCACAGATACGCAGTATTTT
TRBJ2-7 TRBD2 TRBV5-1 . CASSLGGLAGGPQNF TGCGCCAGCAGCTTGGGTGGACTAGCGGGAGGGCCACAAAACTTC
TRBJ1-1 . TRBV21-1 . CASSKAMLRDSSLNTEAFF TGTGCCAGCAGCAAAGCGATGCTCCGGGACAGCAGTTTGAACACTGAAGCTTTCTTT
TRBJ2-7 TRBD2 TRBV19 . CASTPPAAGRDEQYF TGTGCCAGTACCCCTCCGGCAGCGGGACGGGACGAGCAGTACTTC
TRBJ1-2 TRBD1 TRBV19 . CASTEQGAGGYTF TGTGCCAGTACCGAACAGGGGGCAGGTGGCTACACCTTC
TRBJ2-7 TRBD2 TRBV6-6 . CASSETSYYEQYF TGTGCCAGCAGTGAGACTAGCTACTACGAGCAGTACTTC
TRBJ2-7 . TRBV11-2 once CASSLDGQSYEQYF TGTGCCAGCAGCTTAGATGGGCAGTCCTACGAGCAGTACTTC
TRBJ2-1 . TRBV27 . CASSRTIYNEQFF TGTGCCAGCAGTCGGACTATCTACAATGAGCAGTTCTTC
TRBJ2-2 TRBD2 TRBV10-3 many CAISRLAETGELFF TGTGCCATCAGTCGACTAGCGGAGACCGGGGAGCTGTTTTTT
TRBJ1-2 . TRBV30 . CACRGAPKGFYGYTF TGTGCCTGCCGTGGGGCCCCCAAGGGGTTCTATGGCTACACCTTC
TRBJ1-2 . TRBV11-2 few CASSRGPYGYTF TGTGCCAGCAGCCGCGGGCCCTATGGCTACACCTTC
TRBJ2-7 . TRBV4-1 . CASSQVRISYEQYF TGCGCCAGCAGCCAAGTTCGGATCTCCTACGAGCAGTACTTC
TRBJ2-3 . TRBV29-1 few CSVEGVRGGTDTQYF TGCAGCGTTGAAGGGGTGAGGGGAGGCACAGATACGCAGTATTTT